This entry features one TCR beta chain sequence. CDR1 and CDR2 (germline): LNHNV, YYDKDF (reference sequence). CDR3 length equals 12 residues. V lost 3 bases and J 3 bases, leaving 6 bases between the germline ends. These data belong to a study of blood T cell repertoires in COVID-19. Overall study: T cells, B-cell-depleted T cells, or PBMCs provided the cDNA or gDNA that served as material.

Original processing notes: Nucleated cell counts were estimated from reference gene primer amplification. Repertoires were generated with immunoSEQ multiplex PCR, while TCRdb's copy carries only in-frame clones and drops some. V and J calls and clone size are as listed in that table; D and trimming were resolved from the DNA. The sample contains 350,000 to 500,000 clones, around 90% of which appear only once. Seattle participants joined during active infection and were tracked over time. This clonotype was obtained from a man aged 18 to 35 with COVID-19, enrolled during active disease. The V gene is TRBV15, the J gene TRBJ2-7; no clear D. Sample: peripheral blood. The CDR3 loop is CATSRAHYEQYF. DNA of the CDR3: TGTGCCACCAGCAGGGCTCACTACGAGCAGTACTTC.